What follows are 24 T cell receptor beta chains derived from one specimen sequenced in a study of cytomegalovirus exposure and HLA in healthy donors. With 60 Vbeta and 13 Jbeta primers, the PCR was carried out. Only in-frame clones appear in the TCRdb table, and some are missing; sequencing was by immunoSEQ multiplex PCR. The table includes 110,000 or so clones, approximately 69% detected once. The source material was PBMCs. The receptor source for this set is a woman aged 50 to 60 in good health and CMV-seropositive.

The chain combines TRBV2 with TRBJ1-4; TRBD1 matches 10 bases. V lost 7 bases, J lost 6 bases, and 5 bases stayed unmatched. CDR1 and CDR2 (germline): SNHLY, FYNNEI. The CDR3 spans 14 residues. CDR3 nucleotides: TGTGCCAGCACTGACAGGGGGCTCGATGAAAAACTGTTTTTT. Its translation is CASTDRGLDEKLFF.

This clone was detected a few times. The J gene is TRBJ2-1, the V gene TRBV14; D might be TRBD2 (6 bases). The CDR3 is made up of 16 amino acids. Germline CDR1 reads SGHDN; CDR2 reads FVKESK. V was pared by 0 bases and J by 9 bases, with 18 bases between. CDR3 region: CASSQDGFWAAGEQFF. CDR3 bases: TGTGCCAGCAGCCAAGATGGCTTCTGGGCAGCGGGTGAGCAGTTCTTC.

The rearrangement links TRBV27 to TRBJ1-2, with 9 bases aligning to TRBD1. Germline CDR1 is MNHEY and CDR2 is SMNVEV (reference sequence). The length of the CDR3 is 14 residues. J lost 7 bases, V lost 3 bases, and 6 bases had no gene match. The CDR3 here is CASSFIQGAAGYTF. In DNA form, the CDR3 reads TGTGCCAGCAGTTTCATACAGGGGGCGGCTGGCTACACCTTC.

This clone has just one count. V and J are TRBV19 and TRBJ2-7; tentatively, D is TRBD2 (9 bases). The germline V gene encodes CDR1 LNHDA and CDR2 SQIVND (reference sequence). V shed 7 bases and J shed 4 bases, with 23 bases lying between them. The CDR3 loop spans 16 amino acids. The CDR3 reads CASKQGVAGASYEQYF. In nucleotides, the CDR3 is TGTGCCAGTAAACAGGGGGTAGCGGGAGCCTCTTACGAGCAGTACTTC.

The rearrangement uses TRBV7-2 and TRBJ1-5, with D unclear. With 0 bases removed from V and 5 bases from J, the gap between germline ends came to 14 bases. Germline V gene lookup returns CDR1 SGHTA and CDR2 FQGNSA. CDR3 length equals 16 residues. In nucleotides, the CDR3 is TGTGCCAGCAGCTTAGCGCTCCTAGATAGATATCAGCCCCAGCATTTT. As protein: CASSLALLDRYQPQHF.

J is TRBJ2-2 and V is TRBV28, with 7 bases lining up with TRBD2. Per the germline V gene, CDR1 is MDHEN and CDR2 is SYDVKM. V shed 10 bases, J shed 7 bases, and the junction held 9 bases outside the gene matches. CDR3 length: 13 amino acids. The CDR3 region has the DNA TGTGCCACCAACTCCGGGAGGATCGGGGAGCTGTTTTTT. It specifies CATNSGRIGELFF.

V gene TRBV5-4 combines with J gene TRBJ1-1, with TRBD1 matching over 9 bases. The ends lost 4 bases at V and 1 base at J; junction bases unmatched: 2. The CDR3 runs to 14 residues. The germline V gene has CDR1 SGHNT and CDR2 YYREEE (reference sequence). The CDR3 here is CASSPGQGNTEAFF. The CDR3, as DNA: TGTGCCAGCAGCCCGGGACAGGGGAACACTGAAGCTTTCTTT. The whole variable domain, remainder taken from reference TRBV5-4 and TRBJ1-1, is ETGVTQSPTHLIKTRGQQVTLRCSSQSGHNTVSWYQQALGQGPQFIFQYYREEENGRGNFPPRFSGLQFPNYSSELNVNALELDDSALYLCASSPGQGNTEAFFGQGTRLTVV.

The rearrangement links TRBV4-3 to TRBJ1-2; possibly TRBD1 for D (6 bases). The CDR3 is 16 amino acids. V dropped 0 bases and J dropped 8 bases, with 19 bases sitting between them. Germline assignment: CDR1 LGHNA and CDR2 YSLEER. The CDR3 DNA sequence: TGCGCCAGCAGCCAAGAGGTCGGGGGGGCGCCGTTCGGCTACACCTTC. Its translation: CASSQEVGGAPFGYTF.

A remark on this clone: The conserved closing phenylalanine or tryptophan is absent in this CDR3, likely reflecting a read error. The limits of the CDR3 on the DNA are not certain, so only TCRdb's listed CDR3 is given. The genes are TRBV21-1 and TRBJ1-2; the table's D call of TRBD1 was not tested on the DNA. TRBV21-1 is recorded as a pseudogene. A total of 10 residues make up the CDR3, ends included. The CDR3 spells CASSKGPTPI.

Details on this clone: The sample contains more than one DNA sequence encoding this CDR3. The chain recombines TRBV30 with TRBJ2-7, with TRBD2 matching over 7 bases. Germline values: CDR1 GTSNPN, CDR2 SVGIG (reference sequence). Unmatched junction bases numbered 7, after V lost 2 bases and J lost 3 bases. The CDR3 loop spans 14 amino acids. CDR3 protein: CAWSRGGSIYEQYF. The DNA for the CDR3 is TGTGCCTGGAGTCGGGGAGGGAGTATCTACGAGCAGTACTTC.

The CDR3 DNA follows: TGTGCCAGCAGTGAAGCTTTCTATGGCTACACCTTC. This translates into CASSEAFYGYTF. The chain is built from TRBV28 and TRBJ1-2; D unresolved. The CDR3 extends over 12 amino acids. The V end lost 5 bases, the J end lost 4 bases, and 8 bases lay between the germline ends. CDR1 MDHEN and CDR2 SYDVKM come from the germline V gene.

As DNA, the CDR3 is TGCGCCAGCAGCTTGGAGGGGCAGGACCTTGGCTACACCTTC. This sequence encodes CASSLEGQDLGYTF. The chain links TRBV5-1 to TRBJ1-2; D perhaps matches TRBD1 (5 bases). Germline lookup yields CDR1 SGHRS and CDR2 YFSETQ. CDR3 length equals 14 residues. V lost 0 bases to trimming and J lost 7 bases, with 13 bases between them.

This clone was picked up a small number of times. The chain links TRBV18 to TRBJ2-6; no definite D call. Deletions cut 0 bases from V and 3 bases from J, with 9 bases between. Germline assignment: CDR1 KGHSH and CDR2 LQKENI. This CDR3 region has 16 residues. CDR3 protein: CASSPPEVIGANVLTF. Here the CDR3 DNA reads TGTGCCAGCTCACCACCTGAGGTAATTGGGGCCAACGTCCTGACTTTC.

The table lists this clone with a few counts. The chain is built from TRBV6-6 and TRBJ1-4; 8 bases align to TRBD1. Germline V gene sequence: CDR1 MNHNY, CDR2 SVGAGI (reference sequence). The CDR3 is 14 amino acids. V was clipped by 6 bases and J by 7 bases; unmatched bases: 7. CDR3 region: CASRGQAVGEKLFF. CDR3 DNA: TGTGCCAGCAGGGGACAGGCGGTGGGTGAAAAACTGTTTTTT.

This chain uses TRBV19 with TRBJ2-3; D is perhaps TRBD1 (7 bases). Germline V gene data show CDR1 as LNHDA and CDR2 as SQIVND (reference sequence). Trimming shortened V by 5 bases and J by 6 bases, and 18 bases separated the two germline ends. This CDR3 contains 15 residues. The CDR3 DNA reads as TGTGCCAGTAGTGCGGGACAGTTAGCAGGGGATACGCAGTATTTT. Its translation: CASSAGQLAGDTQYF.

The chain is built from TRBV6-4 and TRBJ2-1; 9 bases are shared with TRBD2. V lost 2 bases to trimming and J lost 5 bases; unmatched junction nucleotides: 1. Germline V lookup: CDR1 MRHNA, CDR2 SNTAGT. The CDR3 is 14 residues long. The CDR3 DNA follows: TGTGCCAGCAGTGACCAGCGGGGGGACAATGAGCAGTTCTTC. Its translation: CASSDQRGDNEQFF.

The chain carries TRBV7-2 and TRBJ2-7; 7 nucleotides line up with TRBD1. CDR1 is SGHTA, CDR2 FQGNSA, per germline. The V segment lost 5 bases and the J segment 6 bases; nucleotides outside the gene matches: 7. This CDR3 has 13 amino acids. The CDR3 coding sequence is TGTGCCAGCAGCGGAGGACAGGTGGGCGAGCAGTACTTC. It specifies CASSGGQVGEQYF.

The chain carries TRBV27 and TRBJ2-7, with D possibly matching TRBD1 (6 bases). The CDR3 spans 15 residues. In germline, CDR1 is MNHEY, CDR2 SMNVEV (reference sequence). V gave up 0 bases and J gave up 3 bases, with 12 bases separating them. The CDR3 sequence: CASSLSWTENYEQYF. The DNA of the CDR3 is TGTGCCAGCAGTTTATCGTGGACAGAAAACTACGAGCAGTACTTC.

V gene TRBV18 combines with J gene TRBJ2-1; no clear D. The germline gives CDR1 KGHSH, CDR2 LQKENI. The CDR3 is 16 amino acids. Trimming pared 4 bases from V and 2 bases from J, leaving 15 bases between. This CDR3 reads CASSQTVPGTYNEQFF. The CDR3 DNA is TGTGCCAGCTCACAGACGGTCCCGGGTACCTACAATGAGCAGTTCTTC.

The rearrangement links TRBV7-2 to TRBJ2-5, with 10 positions matching TRBD1. The V and J ends lost 6 bases and 2 bases, in that order; junction bases with no gene match: 6. The length of the CDR3 is 15 residues. The germline gives CDR1 SGHTA, CDR2 FQGNSA. CDR3 nucleotide sequence: TGTGCCAGCAGTCGGGACAGGGGCGCTCAAGAGACCCAGTACTTC. This sequence encodes CASSRDRGAQETQYF. Based on the CDR3 plus reference TRBV7-2 and TRBJ2-5, the full variable domain is GAGVSQSPSNKVTEKGKDVELRCDPISGHTALYWYRQSLGQGLEFLIYFQGNSAPDKSGLPSDRFSAERTGGSVSTLTIQRTQQEDSAVYLCASSRDRGAQETQYFGPGTRLLVL.

The V call is TRBV7-2, the J call TRBJ1-3; TRBD1 aligns across 8 bases. CDR3 length: 14 amino acids. Germline trimming cut 3 bases from V and 7 bases from J; bases unmatched to any gene: 5. Germline-derived CDR1 and CDR2 are SGHTA and FQGNSA. This CDR3 is CASSFGRGLNTIYF. CDR3 in DNA: TGTGCCAGCAGCTTCGGCAGGGGGCTGAACACCATATATTTT.

J is TRBJ1-2 and V is TRBV6-5; the D is unclear. The germline gives CDR1 MNHEY, CDR2 SVGAGI. V lost 0 bases and J 8 bases, leaving 16 bases between the germline ends. The CDR3 length is 15 residues. The CDR3 region is CASSYSIAVQRGYTF. For the CDR3, the DNA is TGTGCCAGCAGTTACTCAATAGCAGTCCAGAGAGGCTACACCTTC.

This chain joins TRBV6-5 and TRBJ1-3, with D perhaps TRBD1 (6 bases). Germline V gene lookup returns CDR1 MNHEY and CDR2 SVGAGI. The CDR3 spans 15 residues. The V end was cut by 0 bases, the J end by 8 bases, with 14 bases between. CDR3 coding DNA: TGTGCCAGCAGTTACTCGAATGTAGGGGGAGACACCATATATTTT. Protein: CASSYSNVGGDTIYF.

The chain links TRBV6-6 to TRBJ1-2; 7 positions agree with TRBD1. The J segment lost 2 bases and the V segment lost 4 bases, leaving 7 bases of the junction unmatched. Germline CDR1 is MNHNY and CDR2 is SVGAGI (reference sequence). CDR3 length: 15 residues. The CDR3 region is CASSSLQGSNYGYTF. CDR3 in DNA: TGTGCCAGCAGTTCGCTACAGGGGTCCAACTATGGCTACACCTTC.